Presented here are 23 T cell receptor beta chains from one specimen sequenced in a study of CD8+CD57+ T cells in acquired aplastic anemia. Sequencing involved patients with CD8+CD57+ cell expansion previously shown by flow cytometry. Genomic DNA, serving as template, underwent TCR beta VDJ and CDR3 profiling. Using its own MiXCR run on the reads, TCRdb lists one record per CDR3 protein. The data hold around 120,000 distinct CDR3 sequences, with 40% observed a single time. The specimen sequenced was sorted CD4+, CD8+, or CD8+CD57+ T cells (not recorded which) from PBMCs. Source of these receptors: a human donor with aplastic anemia.

This clonotype has only a few counts. The J gene is TRBJ2-1, the V gene TRBV4-1, with 8 bases lining up with TRBD1. CDR1 MGHRA and CDR2 YSYEKL come from the germline V gene. V lost 6 bases, J lost 7 bases, and 11 bases stayed unmatched. The CDR3 contains 15 residues. CDR3 nucleotide sequence: TGCGCCAGCAGTCTGGGCCAGGGGGCGAGGAATGAGCAGTTCTTC. This codes for CASSLGQGARNEQFF.

V is TRBV28 and J is TRBJ2-3; no clear D gene. The CDR3 contains 13 residues. Trimming took off 5 bases at V and 5 bases at J, with 11 bases between the two ends. CDR1 is MDHEN, CDR2 SYDVKM, per germline. CDR3 in DNA: TGTGCCAGCAGTCCCCTCCGAGGAGATACGCAGTATTTT. This encodes CASSPLRGDTQYF.

V and J are TRBV7-2 and TRBJ1-2; 9 bases are a match to TRBD1. The CDR3 contains 14 residues. Germline-derived CDR1 and CDR2 are SGHTA and FQGNSA. After removal of 7 bases from V and 5 bases from J, the junction contained 8 bases not matched to a gene. This CDR3 reads CASITGGAGYGYTF. The CDR3 DNA reads TGTGCCAGCATCACAGGGGGCGCGGGGTATGGCTACACCTTC.

This clonotype was detected ten times or more. The gene calls are TRBV20-1 and TRBJ1-2, with TRBD1 identical over 8 bases. The germline V gene has CDR1 DFQATT and CDR2 SNEGSKA (reference sequence). This CDR3 spans 15 amino acids. V trimming: 5 bases; J trimming: 4 bases; junction bases outside the gene matches: 12. CDR3: CSASQLGQGAYGYTF. CDR3 bases: TGCAGTGCTTCCCAACTTGGACAGGGAGCCTATGGCTACACCTTC.

This clonotype has only a few counts. A much more abundant neighbour one base away suggests this may be a read error. V gene TRBV6-1 combines with J gene TRBJ2-7; D is possibly TRBD1 (5 bases). Germline V lookup: CDR1 MNHNS, CDR2 SASEGT. The CDR3 has 13 amino acids. The CDR3 sequence: CATTSQGYYEQCF. The DNA of the CDR3 is TGTGCCACTACGAGTCAGGGATACTACGAGCAGTGCTTC.

This clonotype occurred many times. This CDR3 is CASSVDGVNQPQHF. DNA of the CDR3: TGTGCCAGCAGCGTAGATGGGGTCAATCAGCCCCAGCATTTT. The J gene is TRBJ1-5, the V gene TRBV9; D is unclear. The CDR3 contains 14 residues. V lost 0 bases to trimming and J lost 3 bases, with 7 bases between them. The germline gives CDR1 SGDLS, CDR2 YYNGEE.

The CDR3 DNA is TGCGCCAGCAGTGAGTGGGACAAGCAGTTCTTC. This translates into CASSEWDKQFF. The chain uses TRBV10-2 and TRBJ2-1, with D possibly TRBD1 on 6 matching bases. The V and J ends lost 1 base and 11 bases respectively, with 6 bases between them. The CDR3 covers 11 residues. The germline V gene encodes CDR1 WSHSY and CDR2 SAAADI.

This clonotype was seen at least ten times. V gene TRBV20-1 combines with J gene TRBJ1-1; TRBD1 matches 7 bases. V was pared by 3 bases and J by 3 bases, with 10 bases of the junction left unmatched. This CDR3 is 15 amino acids long. CDR1 and CDR2 (germline): DFQATT, SNEGSKA (reference sequence). The CDR3 protein is CSARARRTGDTEAFF. The CDR3 DNA reads TGCAGTGCTAGGGCCCGCCGGACAGGCGACACTGAAGCTTTCTTT.

The gene calls are TRBV6-1 and TRBJ1-5; D gene ambiguous. V was clipped by 2 bases and J by 5 bases, with 7 bases between them. This CDR3 is built from 13 residues. Germline V gene lookup returns CDR1 MNHNS and CDR2 SASEGT. The CDR3 DNA sequence: TGTGCCAGCAGTGAACGGGCCCATCAGCCCCAGCATTTT. It yields the protein CASSERAHQPQHF.

This clonotype was counted at least ten times. The chain links TRBV10-3 to TRBJ2-7; D uncertain. The V end was cut by 0 bases, the J end by 4 bases, with 4 bases between. The CDR3 extends over 12 amino acids. The germline gives CDR1 ENHRY, CDR2 SYGVKD. The CDR3 sequence: CAISESPYEQYV. The CDR3, as DNA: TGTGCCATCAGTGAGTCGCCATACGAGCAGTACGTC.

The chain couples TRBV11-2 to TRBJ2-1, with a weak D call TRBD2 (6 bases). The germline V gene has CDR1 SGHAT and CDR2 FQNNGV. With 4 bases removed from V and 0 bases from J, the gap between germline ends came to 13 bases. The CDR3 length is 16 residues. The CDR3 coding sequence is TGTGCCAGCAGCTCGAATCTAGCGTTCTCCTACAATGAGCAGTTCTTC. It yields the protein CASSSNLAFSYNEQFF.

At least ten counts were recorded for this clonotype. The rearrangement joins TRBV20-1 to TRBJ2-1; a possible D gene is TRBD2 (6 bases). The ends were cut back, 1 base at V and 10 bases at J, with 11 bases in the middle. The CDR3 is 12 amino acids. Germline-derived CDR1 and CDR2 are DFQATT and SNEGSKA (reference sequence). In DNA, the CDR3 is TGCAGTGCTAGAGTCTGGGGGGAAGAGCAGTTCTTC. It is translated as CSARVWGEEQFF.

This clonotype has ten or more counts. The gene calls are TRBV7-8 and TRBJ1-5; D gene ambiguous. The CDR3 runs to 14 residues. Per germline, CDR1 SGHVS and CDR2 FQNEAQ. Between the trimmed V and J ends, which lost 1 base and 5 bases, there was a span of 9 bases. CDR3 amino acids: CASSLVGGDQPQHF. CDR3 DNA: TGTGCCAGCAGCTTAGTCGGTGGAGATCAGCCCCAGCATTTT.

A word on this clonotype: A read error may be the cause here, since a much bigger clone is one base away. This chain uses TRBV13 with TRBJ2-3, with TRBD1 as a possible D gene (5 bases). V lost 2 bases, J lost 6 bases, and 15 bases lay in between. The CDR3 contains 15 residues. Germline assignment: CDR1 PRHDT and CDR2 FYEKMQ (reference sequence). The CDR3 loop reads CASSLRIGDFDTQYF. The CDR3 DNA reads as TGTGCCAGCAGCTTAAGGATAGGGGATTTCGATACGCAGTATTTT.

In its sample, this clonotype was seen many times. The rearrangement joins TRBV2 to TRBJ1-2; D remains ambiguous. V was pared by 5 bases and J by 4 bases, with 11 bases between. The CDR3 contains 13 residues. Germline CDR1 reads SNHLY; CDR2 reads FYNNEI. CDR3 nucleotide sequence: TGTGCCAGCAGTTTGTCAGAAACCTATGGCTACACCTTC. Protein product: CASSLSETYGYTF.

This clonotype was picked up many times. The V gene is TRBV2, the J gene TRBJ1-1; D gene ambiguous. The CDR3 length is 13 residues. The V gene lost 3 bases and the J gene lost 4 bases, with 9 bases spanning the gap. Looked up from germline, CDR1 is SNHLY and CDR2 is FYNNEI. CDR3 nucleotides: TGTGCCAGCAGTGACGGGTTGAGCACTGAAGCTTTCTTT. Translating gives CASSDGLSTEAFF.

The J gene is TRBJ2-5, the V gene TRBV15; a weak D match, TRBD2 (6 bases). The CDR3 sequence is 16 residues long. Per the germline V gene, CDR1 is LNHNV and CDR2 is YYDKDF (reference sequence). V was pared by 3 bases and J by 2 bases, with 16 bases between. CDR3 region: CATSSSGGSLQETQYF. DNA of the CDR3: TGTGCCACCAGCAGTTCAGGAGGGAGCCTACAAGAGACCCAGTACTTC.

About this clonotype itself: This could be a read error, since a much larger clone is one nucleotide away. The rearrangement joins TRBV20-1 to TRBJ1-3; TRBD1 matches at 7 bases. This CDR3 is built from 16 residues. The germline V gene encodes CDR1 DFQATT and CDR2 SNEGSKA (reference sequence). Unmatched junction bases numbered 10, after V lost 5 bases and J lost 0 bases. In DNA, the CDR3 is TGCAGTGCTTATAACCGGGACAGACTCTCTGGAAACACCATATATTTT. It codes for CSAYNRDRLSGNTIYF.

This clonotype has just a few counts. The chain couples TRBV20-1 to TRBJ2-1; the match to TRBD2 covers 13 bases. V shed 6 bases and J 9 bases; nucleotides not matched to a gene: 5. CDR1 is DFQATT and CDR2 is SNEGSKA in the germline V gene (reference sequence). The CDR3 spans 13 residues. The CDR3, as DNA: TGCAGTGCATGGACTAGCGGGAGTACTGAGCAGTTCTTC. Translated, it gives CSAWTSGSTEQFF.

The table lists this clonotype with many counts. V usage is TRBV5-1 and J usage is TRBJ1-1, with unresolved D. Germline-derived CDR1 and CDR2 are SGHRS and YFSETQ. This CDR3 spans 13 amino acids. V lost 0 bases and J lost 1, with 4 bases in between. The CDR3 DNA reads TGCGCCAGCAGCTTGGGAAAGAACACTGAAGCTTTCTTT. This codes for CASSLGKNTEAFF. The variable domain in full, completed from reference TRBV5-1 and TRBJ1-1, reads KAGVTQTPRYLIKTRGQQVTLSCSPISGHRSVSWYQQTPGQGLQFLFEYFSETQRNKGNFPGRFSGRQFSNSRSEMNVSTLELGDSALYLCASSLGKNTEAFFGQGTRLTVV.

A remark on this clonotype: A clone one base away is much larger, so this may be a read error. The chain employs TRBV20-1 and TRBJ1-1, with 8 bases identical to TRBD1. This CDR3 spans 18 amino acids. CDR1 is DFQATT, CDR2 SNEGSKA, per germline (reference sequence). As DNA, the CDR3 is TGCAGTTCTAGAAGGGGACAGGTTCAAGGGATTCTGAACACTGAAGCTTTCTTT. Translation: CSSRRGQVQGILNTEAFF.

Many counts were recorded for this clonotype. The chain uses TRBV7-2 and TRBJ2-1; 12 nucleotides agree with TRBD2. The ends lost 0 bases at V and 4 bases at J; junction bases unmatched: 4. This CDR3 is built from 17 residues. Per germline, CDR1 SGHTA and CDR2 FQGNSA. This CDR3 is CASSLALAGGFYNEQFF. The CDR3 DNA is TGTGCCAGCAGCTTAGCCCTAGCGGGGGGGTTTTACAATGAGCAGTTCTTC.

This clonotype occurred many times. The chain is built from TRBV7-9 and TRBJ1-1; 10 bases align to TRBD1. The CDR3 has 14 residues. The germline V gene has CDR1 SEHNR and CDR2 FQNEAQ (reference sequence). The junction had 11 bases not matched to a gene; V was cut back by 5 bases and J by 11 bases. CDR3 region: CASSHGTGALNAFF. Here the CDR3 DNA reads TGTGCCAGCAGCCATGGGACAGGGGCTCTGAATGCTTTCTTT.